These 18 T cell receptor beta chains were sequenced from one sample in a study of metastatic and nonmetastatic thyroid tumors. Patients had received no treatment of any kind before thyroid surgery. Via MiXCR, TCRdb re-called the PCR reads. The sample records approximately 21,000 clones, about 25% being singletons. The sample was blood. These receptors all stem from a female donor with papillary thyroid cancer or a benign thyroid nodule (not recorded which). Some clones in this sample may be carry-over from other donors' samples.

This clone was detected only a few times. The chain carries TRBV6-1 and TRBJ2-7; 7 bases map to TRBD1. Germline V lookup: CDR1 MNHNS, CDR2 SASEGT. This CDR3 spans 13 amino acids. V was pared by 1 base and J by 9 bases, with 6 bases of the junction left unmatched. The CDR3 region is CASSEEFGDRQYF. CDR3 coding DNA: TGTGCCAGCAGTGAAGAGTTCGGGGACAGGCAGTACTTC.

This clone was found once. The chain carries TRBV5-1 and TRBJ1-6, with 10 bases matching TRBD1. CDR3 length: 16 amino acids. Trimming cost V 4 bases and J 7 bases; bases outside gene matches: 8. Germline loops: CDR1 SGHRS, CDR2 YFSETQ. As DNA, the CDR3 is TGCGCCAGCAGCAGCAGACCGGGACAGGGGAATTCACCCCTCCACTTT. Translation: CASSSRPGQGNSPLHF.

The chain employs TRBV20-1 and TRBJ2-5; D gene uncertain. Trimming took 3 bases from V and 1 from J, leaving 3 bases between them. This CDR3 region has 11 residues. Per germline, CDR1 DFQATT and CDR2 SNEGSKA (reference sequence). The CDR3 bases are TGCAGTGCTAGTACCCAAGAGACCCAGTACTTC. This translates into CSASTQETQYF.

The genes are TRBV5-5 and TRBJ2-7; D remains ambiguous. This CDR3 is built from 13 residues. Trimming shortened V by 2 bases and J by 7 bases, and 13 bases separated the two germline ends. The germline V gene has CDR1 SGHKS and CDR2 YYEKEE (reference sequence). CDR3 sequence: CASSFVTSPEQYF. In DNA form, the CDR3 reads TGTGCCAGCAGCTTTGTCACATCTCCAGAGCAGTACTTC.

This clone showed up many times. This chain's CDR3 is CASSQDWENSNQPQHF. CDR3 DNA sequence: TGTGCCAGCAGCCAAGATTGGGAAAATAGCAATCAGCCCCAGCATTTT. V and J are TRBV4-2 and TRBJ1-5; no clear D gene. V dropped 0 bases and J dropped 0 bases, with 9 bases sitting between them. Germline values: CDR1 LGHNA, CDR2 YNFKEQ. This CDR3 comprises 16 residues.

This clone appeared once. The rearrangement links TRBV4-3 to TRBJ2-7, with TRBD2 as a possible D gene (6 bases). V was shortened by 4 bases and J by 5 bases, with 21 bases between the two germline ends. This CDR3 comprises 16 residues. Germline CDR1 LGHNA, CDR2 YSLEER. CDR3 in amino acids: CASSRGLLGTKHEQYF. The CDR3 bases are TGCGCCAGCAGCCGCGGACTACTGGGAACTAAACACGAGCAGTACTTC.

In this sample, this clone turned up many times. The genes are TRBV5-1 and TRBJ2-1; 15 positions match TRBD2. V gave up 2 bases and J gave up 6 bases; unmatched junction bases: 6. Germline V gene lookup returns CDR1 SGHRS and CDR2 YFSETQ. This CDR3 has 17 amino acids. CDR3 in amino acids: CASSFPGLAGGSNEQFF. CDR3 in DNA: TGCGCCAGCAGCTTCCCTGGACTAGCGGGAGGGAGCAATGAGCAGTTCTTC. Complete variable domain (other parts from reference TRBV5-1 and TRBJ2-1): KAGVTQTPRYLIKTRGQQVTLSCSPISGHRSVSWYQQTPGQGLQFLFEYFSETQRNKGNFPGRFSGRQFSNSRSEMNVSTLELGDSALYLCASSFPGLAGGSNEQFFGPGTRLTVL.

This clone has ten or more counts. The gene calls are TRBV7-3 and TRBJ2-1; TRBD2 agrees at 8 bases. The V and J ends lost 4 bases and 7 bases, in that order; junction bases with no gene match: 3. CDR1 and CDR2 (germline): SGHTA, FQGTGA. The length of the CDR3 is 13 residues. The CDR3: CASSYGGANEQFF. In nucleotides, the CDR3 is TGTGCCAGCAGCTACGGGGGGGCTAATGAGCAGTTCTTC.

This clone showed up many times. The rearrangement uses TRBV6-1 and TRBJ1-5, with a tentative D call TRBD1 (5 bases). V shed 6 bases and J shed 4 bases, with 10 bases lying between them. This CDR3 region has 13 residues. Germline V gene sequence: CDR1 MNHNS, CDR2 SASEGT. The CDR3 protein is CASSRHRNQPQHF. CDR3 bases: TGTGCCAGCAGCCGACACAGGAATCAGCCCCAGCATTTT.

This clone was recorded at least ten times. The chain employs TRBV6-1 and TRBJ2-3, with 13 nucleotides matching TRBD2. Germline V gene data show CDR1 as MNHNS and CDR2 as SASEGT. V gave up 4 bases and J gave up 6 bases; unmatched junction bases: 4. The CDR3 contains 15 residues. The CDR3 coding sequence is TGTGCCAGCAGTGGGACTAGCGGGAGACCCGATACGCAGTATTTT. As protein: CASSGTSGRPDTQYF.

This clone was seen many times. The chain uses TRBV7-3 and TRBJ1-1, with no clear D. Per germline, CDR1 SGHTA and CDR2 FQGTGA. CDR3 size: 13 residues. Trimming shortened V by 2 bases and J by 3 bases, and 7 bases separated the two germline ends. CDR3 region: CASSLDTYTEAFF. The CDR3 DNA reads as TGTGCCAGCAGCTTAGACACTTACACTGAAGCTTTCTTT.

This clone was recorded many times. The rearrangement links TRBV5-4 to TRBJ1-2; TRBD1 matches at 9 bases. CDR3 size: 13 residues. V dropped 4 bases and J dropped 5; count of bases not matched to a gene: 3. Germline V gene sequence: CDR1 SGHNT, CDR2 YYREEE (reference sequence). The CDR3 DNA reads as TGTGCCAGCAGCCCAGGGACAGGGTATGGCTACACCTTC. The encoded protein is CASSPGTGYGYTF.

The rearrangement uses TRBV7-2 and TRBJ2-1, with 11 bases that match TRBD1. Germline V lookup: CDR1 SGHTA, CDR2 FQGNSA. V gave up 5 bases and J gave up 7 bases; unmatched junction bases: 4. The CDR3 covers 14 residues. The CDR3 reads CASSGDRGSNEQFF. In DNA, the CDR3 is TGTGCCAGCAGCGGGGACAGGGGGTCGAATGAGCAGTTCTTC.

The sample holds many counts of this clone. The chain employs TRBV7-3 and TRBJ1-1; TRBD1 might be the D (5 bases). Germline V lookup: CDR1 SGHTA, CDR2 FQGTGA. The ends were cut back, 2 bases at V and 1 base at J, with 8 bases in the middle. This CDR3 region has 14 residues. CDR3 amino acids: CASSLYGGNTEAFF. The CDR3 region has the DNA TGTGCCAGCAGCTTATATGGGGGGAACACTGAAGCTTTCTTT.

This clone has a count of ten or more. The CDR3 nucleotides are TGCGCCAGCAGTGTGAACAGCCTTAATGCTGACTATGGCTACACCTTC. It encodes CASSVNSLNADYGYTF. The chain uses TRBV10-2 and TRBJ1-2; D remains unclear. Trimming shortened V by 4 bases and J by 3 bases, and 18 bases separated the two germline ends. The CDR3 is 16 residues long. Germline CDR1 WSHSY, CDR2 SAAADI.

The V and J genes are TRBV9 and TRBJ2-1, with a weak D call TRBD2 (5 bases). V lost 0 bases, J lost 4 bases, and 11 bases lay in between. The CDR3 contains 15 residues. Looked up from germline, CDR1 is SGDLS and CDR2 is YYNGEE. CDR3 region: CASSVDLGDYNEQFF. Written as DNA, the CDR3 is TGTGCCAGCAGCGTAGATCTGGGAGATTACAATGAGCAGTTCTTC.

The V gene is TRBV6-2 or TRBV6-3, the J gene TRBJ1-1; TRBD1 matches at 9 bases. Germline V gene data show CDR1 as MNHEY and CDR2 as SVGEGT. The CDR3 has 16 amino acids. The ends lost 0 bases at V and 5 bases at J; junction bases unmatched: 7. The CDR3 DNA reads TGTGCCAGCAGTTACTCCGGGACAGGGCTTAGGACTGAAGCTTTCTTT. This sequence encodes CASSYSGTGLRTEAFF.

The chain uses TRBV11-3 and TRBJ2-7; the match to TRBD1 covers 9 bases. The CDR3 has 14 amino acids. CDR1 is SGHNT and CDR2 is YENEEA in the germline V gene. The junction had 10 bases not matched to a gene; V was cut back by 6 bases and J by 7 bases. The CDR3 region is CASRTGTGSWEQYF. CDR3 nucleotide sequence: TGTGCCAGCAGGACCGGGACAGGGTCTTGGGAGCAGTACTTC. Looking up the rest from reference TRBV11-3 and TRBJ2-7 gives the full variable domain: EAGVVQSPRYKIIEKKQPVAFWCNPISGHNTLYWYLQNLGQGPELLIRYENEEAVDDSQLPKDRFSAERLKGVDSTLKIQPAELGDSAVYLCASRTGTGSWEQYFGPGTRLTVT.